The sample holds a few counts of the clone carrying this T cell receptor beta chain. This record belongs to a study of control samples from healthy donors and cancer patients. The protocol was immunoSEQ multiplex PCR, while the TCRdb copy is restricted to in-frame clones and leaves out a portion. In the table there are about 140,000 clones, roughly 94% of which are singletons. The sample was blood. The clonotype comes from a man aged 40-49 years in good health.

In nucleotides, the CDR3 is TGTGCCAGCAGCCCCGGACAATTCTCTGGAAACACCATATATTTT. Protein product: CASSPGQFSGNTIYF. The J gene is TRBJ1-3, the V gene TRBV7-9; perhaps TRBD1 as D (5 bases). The CDR3 loop spans 15 amino acids. Trimming shortened V by 5 bases and J by 0 bases, and 11 bases separated the two germline ends. Germline loops: CDR1 SEHNR, CDR2 FQNEAQ (reference sequence).